Each of the 3 T cell receptor beta chains below was sequenced from the same sample in a study of T cell clusters in autoimmune cytopenias. Multiplex touch-down PCR amplified TRB using TRB-A and TRB-B pools in one tube. From the multiplex PCR reads, TCRdb lists one entry per CDR3 protein and no DNA. There are 9,500 to 15,000 distinct CDR3 sequences in the sample, with about 3% held by the top ten. Roughly 40,000 genome equivalents of blood DNA were amplified for TRB. These data also formed part of another study, on T cell repertoires in aging, cancer and after chemotherapy.

Sequences were obtained from peripheral blood. All receptors derive from a human donor in good health.

The chain joins TRBV20-1 to TRBJ2-1; absent DNA, TCRdb's TRBD2 call cannot be checked. CDR1 and CDR2 (germline): DFQATT, SNEGSKA (reference sequence). CDR3 size: 14 residues. The CDR3 loop is CSAPLRGGGNEQFF.

This clonotype is called medium-sized based on its frequency. The chain joins TRBV30 to TRBJ1-1. Germline lookup yields CDR1 GTSNPN and CDR2 SVGIG (reference sequence). This CDR3 comprises 11 residues. CDR3 amino acids: CAWSVLSEAFF.

The rearrangement links TRBV5-6 to TRBJ2-7; TCRdb's D gene call, TRBD1, goes unchecked for lack of DNA. CDR1 is SGHDT, CDR2 YYEEEE, per germline. CDR3 size: 15 residues. The CDR3 sequence is CASSQGTGSFYEQYF.